Presented here are 31 T cell receptor beta chains from one specimen sequenced in a study of cytomegalovirus exposure and HLA in healthy donors. PCR involved 60 Vbeta and 13 Jbeta primers. The repertoire was sequenced with immunoSEQ multiplex PCR; TCRdb's copy has only in-frame clones and lacks some. This table holds some 140,000 clones, approximately 80% found once. Sequenced: PBMCs. The source is a woman in her thirties or forties in good health and CMV-seropositive.

The rearrangement uses TRBV29-1 and TRBJ2-7, with TRBD2 as a possible D gene (6 bases). Germline-derived CDR1 and CDR2 are SQVTM and ANQGSEA. The CDR3 covers 13 residues. Trimming removed 7 bases from V and 0 bases from J, with 13 bases in between. CDR3 loop: CSGVAEFSYEQYF. CDR3 sequence (DNA): TGCAGCGGAGTAGCGGAGTTCTCCTACGAGCAGTACTTC.

This clone has only one observation. The rearrangement links TRBV19 to TRBJ2-2; 10 bases are shared with TRBD2. V lost 3 bases and J lost 6; bases outside the gene matches: 7. From germline, CDR1 is LNHDA and CDR2 SQIVND (reference sequence). The CDR3 is 16 amino acids. The CDR3 reads CASSILAGVSPGELFF. Here the CDR3 DNA reads TGTGCCAGTAGTATCCTAGCGGGAGTCTCACCCGGGGAGCTGTTTTTT. The full variable domain, with the rest looked up from reference TRBV19 and TRBJ2-2, is DGGITQSPKYLFRKEGQNVTLSCEQNLNHDAMYWYRQDPGQGLRLIYYSQIVNDFQKGDIAEGYSVSREKKESFPLTVTSAQKNPTAFYLCASSILAGVSPGELFFGEGSRLTVL.

This chain uses TRBV5-4 with TRBJ2-5, with 7 positions matching TRBD2. The CDR3 runs to 15 residues. Germline loops: CDR1 SGHNT, CDR2 YYREEE (reference sequence). Trimming at V came to 3 bases and at J to 3 bases, leaving 8 bases not matched to a gene. The CDR3 region is CASSSKRGREETQYF. The CDR3, as DNA: TGTGCCAGCAGCTCCAAACGGGGGAGGGAAGAGACCCAGTACTTC.

The CDR3 here is CASSFTLAGGPQETQYF. The CDR3 bases are TGTGCCAGCAGTTTTACCCTAGCGGGAGGACCCCAAGAGACCCAGTACTTC. This chain links TRBV27 with TRBJ2-5; 11 bases map to TRBD2. Germline V CDR1 and CDR2: MNHEY, SMNVEV (reference sequence). There are 17 residues in the CDR3. The ends lost 3 bases at V and 1 base at J; junction bases unmatched: 7.

This clone was detected only once. The chain combines TRBV19 with TRBJ2-7; TRBD1 matches 7 bases. V lost 5 bases, J lost 2 bases, and 12 bases stayed unmatched. Per the germline V gene, CDR1 is LNHDA and CDR2 is SQIVND (reference sequence). The CDR3 runs to 16 residues. CDR3 amino acids: CASSPTLGTEAYEQYF. DNA of the CDR3: TGTGCCAGTAGTCCGACTCTGGGGACAGAAGCCTACGAGCAGTACTTC.

The chain links TRBV7-3 to TRBJ1-4; 7 bases are shared with TRBD1. CDR3 length equals 15 residues. Trimming removed 5 bases from V and 3 bases from J; junction bases left unmatched: 6. CDR1 is SGHTA, CDR2 FQGTGA, per germline. Written as DNA, the CDR3 is TGTGCCAGCAGCATCCTGGGACAGCCTAATGAAAAACTGTTTTTT. This encodes CASSILGQPNEKLFF. Drawing the rest from reference TRBV7-3 and TRBJ1-4, the complete variable domain is GAGVSQTPSNKVTEKGKYVELRCDPISGHTALYWYRQSLGQGPEFLIYFQGTGAADDSGLPNDRFFAVRPEGSVSTLKIQRTERGDSAVYLCASSILGQPNEKLFFGSGTQLSVL.

This clone was picked up one time. The V and J genes are TRBV19 and TRBJ1-2; D might be TRBD1 (6 bases). V lost 6 bases to trimming and J lost 3 bases, with 17 bases between them. Germline CDR1 LNHDA, CDR2 SQIVND (reference sequence). This CDR3 spans 15 amino acids. CDR3 DNA sequence: TGTGCCAGTAGAAACCAAGGACAGTGGGACTATGGCTACACCTTC. It is translated as CASRNQGQWDYGYTF. Full variable domain (outside the CDR3, taken from reference TRBV19 and TRBJ1-2): DGGITQSPKYLFRKEGQNVTLSCEQNLNHDAMYWYRQDPGQGLRLIYYSQIVNDFQKGDIAEGYSVSREKKESFPLTVTSAQKNPTAFYLCASRNQGQWDYGYTFGSGTRLTVV.

This clone appeared a single time. This chain joins TRBV7-8 and TRBJ2-5; TRBD2 matches 7 bases. The DNA end favors TRBJ2-7, so the J call may be wrong. The CDR3 runs to 16 residues. Germline CDR1 and CDR2: SGHVS and FQNEAQ. The CDR3 loop is CASSPLGLESSYEQYF. In DNA, the CDR3 is TGTGCCAGCAGCCCCCTCGGACTAGAAAGCTCCTACGAGCAGTACTTC.

The V call is TRBV7-2, the J call TRBJ2-5; D is unclear. This CDR3 contains 14 residues. Per the germline V gene, CDR1 is SGHTA and CDR2 is FQGNSA. V was cut by 5 bases and J by 5 bases, with 15 bases left in between. The CDR3 sequence is CASSATGPRETQYF. The CDR3 nucleotides are TGTGCCAGCAGCGCGACTGGCCCTCGGGAGACCCAGTACTTC.

This sequence joins TRBV4-1 and TRBJ2-1, with TRBD2 matching 7 bases. There are 14 residues in the CDR3. Losses at the gene ends were 4 bases for V and 4 bases for J; bases not matched to a gene: 4. CDR1 is MGHRA and CDR2 is YSYEKL in the germline V gene. The DNA of the CDR3 is TGCGCCAGCAGCCTAACGCGGGAGTACAATGAGCAGTTCTTC. Amino acids: CASSLTREYNEQFF.

This chain uses TRBV28 with TRBJ2-1, with TRBD2 matching over 8 bases. Germline assignment: CDR1 MDHEN and CDR2 SYDVKM. The CDR3 extends over 16 amino acids. The V gene end was trimmed by 3 bases and the J gene end by 10 bases; junction bases not matched to a gene: 14. The chain's CDR3 is CASSFHTVGLAGEQFF. CDR3 nucleotides: TGTGCCAGCAGTTTTCATACTGTCGGACTAGCTGGGGAGCAGTTCTTC.

The chain uses TRBV19 and TRBJ2-5, with 9 bases identical to TRBD2. The J call is doubtful: the DNA matches TRBJ2-7 better. The germline V gene encodes CDR1 LNHDA and CDR2 SQIVND (reference sequence). CDR3 length equals 16 residues. The CDR3 spells CASSVSGSGFSYEQYF. CDR3 nucleotides: TGTGCCAGTAGCGTTAGCGGGAGCGGGTTCTCCTACGAGCAGTACTTC.

V gene TRBV5-6 combines with J gene TRBJ1-5; 8 nucleotides align to TRBD1. CDR1 is SGHDT, CDR2 YYEEEE, per germline. The CDR3 totals 14 residues. J was trimmed by 6 bases and V by 2 bases; bases with no gene match: 4. The CDR3 DNA follows: TGTGCCAGCAGCTTACGACAGGGGACTCAGCCCCAGCATTTT. Amino acid sequence: CASSLRQGTQPQHF.

This chain uses TRBV6-5 with TRBJ1-1, with D possibly being TRBD1 (6 bases). V was cut by 6 bases and J by 1 base, with 12 bases left in between. The CDR3 is 14 residues long. In germline, CDR1 is MNHEY, CDR2 SVGAGI. The CDR3 loop reads CASSLRQANTEAFF. CDR3 DNA sequence: TGTGCCAGCAGCCTCCGACAGGCGAACACTGAAGCTTTCTTT.

The V gene is TRBV2, the J gene TRBJ2-3; 9 nucleotides align to TRBD2. V lost 7 bases, J lost 2 bases, and 16 bases stayed unmatched. The length of the CDR3 is 18 residues. Per the germline V gene, CDR1 is SNHLY and CDR2 is FYNNEI. The CDR3 here is CASKGREGRKTNTDTQYF. The CDR3 nucleotides are TGTGCCAGCAAGGGGCGGGAGGGCCGGAAAACTAACACAGATACGCAGTATTTT.

The rearrangement uses TRBV27 and TRBJ2-1; TRBD1 aligns across 10 bases. This CDR3 is 15 amino acids long. V gave up 4 bases and J gave up 5 bases; unmatched junction bases: 5. CDR1 is MNHEY and CDR2 is SMNVEV in the germline V gene (reference sequence). The CDR3 DNA sequence: TGTGCCAGCAGTTCCCTGGGGACAGGGGACAATGAGCAGTTCTTC. Amino acid sequence: CASSSLGTGDNEQFF.

The chain employs TRBV5-1 and TRBJ2-2; no firm D call. The germline gives CDR1 SGHRS, CDR2 YFSETQ. The CDR3 has 14 amino acids. Trimming took 0 bases from V and 4 from J, leaving 7 bases between them. Here the CDR3 DNA reads TGCGCCAGCAGCTTGGGTGACTTCACCGGGGAGCTGTTTTTT. Residues: CASSLGDFTGELFF.

The chain joins TRBV11-2 to TRBJ2-5; no reliable D call. The V end lost 5 bases, the J end lost 7 bases, and 17 bases lay between the germline ends. The CDR3 has 14 residues. Germline V gene data show CDR1 as SGHAT and CDR2 as FQNNGV. The CDR3 sequence is CASSPITGSGTQYF. CDR3 DNA: TGTGCCAGCAGCCCTATTACTGGTTCGGGGACCCAGTACTTC.

V is TRBV7-9 and J is TRBJ2-3; D possibly corresponds to TRBD1 (5 bases). The CDR3 consists of 15 residues. The germline V gene has CDR1 SEHNR and CDR2 FQNEAQ (reference sequence). The V gene lost 5 bases and the J gene lost 3 bases, with 15 bases spanning the gap. CDR3 coding DNA: TGTGCCAGCAGCCTTCCAGGGCTCATGACAGATACGCAGTATTTT. Translated, it gives CASSLPGLMTDTQYF.

The rearrangement links TRBV7-3 to TRBJ2-3, with 11 positions matching TRBD1. This CDR3 is 18 amino acids long. From germline, CDR1 is SGHTA and CDR2 FQGTGA. The ends lost 4 bases at V and 4 bases at J; junction bases unmatched: 13. The CDR3 protein is CASSSQDRGRVIPDTQYF. DNA of the CDR3: TGTGCCAGCAGCTCCCAGGACAGGGGGCGCGTTATTCCAGATACGCAGTATTTT.

This clone was observed a few times. The chain links TRBV5-1 to TRBJ2-7, with 8 positions matching TRBD1. V lost 2 bases and J lost 4; bases outside the gene matches: 8. Germline V lookup: CDR1 SGHRS, CDR2 YFSETQ. The CDR3 sequence is 15 residues long. The CDR3 sequence is CASSFGQGRPYEQYF. As DNA, the CDR3 is TGCGCCAGCAGCTTTGGACAGGGCCGTCCATACGAGCAGTACTTC.

The chain uses TRBV19 and TRBJ1-5; no reliable D call. CDR3 length: 15 amino acids. The V gene's germline CDR1 is LNHDA and CDR2 SQIVND (reference sequence). The germline V and J ends were trimmed by 5 bases and 3 bases, with 14 bases remaining between them. The DNA of the CDR3 is TGTGCCAGTAGTGTACTCCGGGATTACAATCAGCCCCAGCATTTT. Protein: CASSVLRDYNQPQHF.

J is TRBJ2-1 and V is TRBV7-8; 13 nucleotides match TRBD2. The CDR3 spans 21 residues. V lost 5 bases and J lost 0; bases outside the gene matches: 16. The germline CDR1 and CDR2 sequences are SGHVS and FQNEAQ. This CDR3 reads CASSKFPGGLAGRNSYNEQFF. DNA of the CDR3: TGTGCCAGCAGCAAATTCCCCGGGGGACTAGCGGGAAGAAACTCCTACAATGAGCAGTTCTTC.

The chain carries TRBV19 and TRBJ1-5; 9 bases are a match to TRBD1. The V segment lost 5 bases and the J segment 4 bases; nucleotides outside the gene matches: 9. The CDR3 sequence is 16 residues long. Germline loops: CDR1 LNHDA, CDR2 SQIVND (reference sequence). The CDR3 protein is CASSAVVGTGNQPQHF. Here the CDR3 DNA reads TGTGCCAGTAGTGCGGTAGTAGGGACAGGGAATCAGCCCCAGCATTTT.

This clone was observed a single time. The J gene is TRBJ1-1, the V gene TRBV6-5, with a possible D match to TRBD1 (5 bases). V was pared by 2 bases and J by 1 base, with 14 bases between. Per germline, CDR1 MNHEY and CDR2 SVGAGI. This CDR3 contains 16 residues. CDR3 residues: CASSYRQISSNTEAFF. In nucleotides, the CDR3 is TGTGCCAGCAGTTACCGACAGATAAGTTCGAACACTGAAGCTTTCTTT.

The chain combines TRBV2 with TRBJ1-5; 7 nucleotides match TRBD1. Germline CDR1 reads SNHLY; CDR2 reads FYNNEI. The length of the CDR3 is 15 residues. The V segment lost 3 bases and the J segment 1 base; nucleotides outside the gene matches: 3. CDR3 residues: CASSDEGQSNQPQHF. DNA of the CDR3: TGTGCCAGCAGTGATGAGGGACAGAGCAATCAGCCCCAGCATTTT. Together with reference TRBV2 and TRBJ1-5, the CDR3 gives the full variable domain: EPEVTQTPSHQVTQMGQEVILRCVPISNHLYFYWYRQILGQKVEFLVSFYNNEISEKSEIFDDQFSVERPDGSNFTLKIRSTKLEDSAMYFCASSDEGQSNQPQHFGDGTRLSIL.

Of note for this clone: The sample has other DNA sequences that encode this CDR3 too. This chain uses TRBV7-2 with TRBJ2-1; unclear D gene. This CDR3 region has 12 residues. Per the germline V gene, CDR1 is SGHTA and CDR2 is FQGNSA. With 0 bases removed from V and 6 bases from J, the gap between germline ends came to 3 bases. CDR3 DNA: TGTGCCAGCAGCTTAGCTCTCAATGAGCAGTTCTTC. It codes for CASSLALNEQFF.

This clone was detected once. The chain links TRBV2 to TRBJ2-1; 10 bases map to TRBD2. CDR3 length: 16 residues. V gave up 7 bases and J gave up 7 bases; unmatched junction bases: 13. Germline V lookup: CDR1 SNHLY, CDR2 FYNNEI. CDR3 protein: CASKPGGSGRGNEQFF. CDR3 nucleotide sequence: TGTGCCAGCAAACCAGGGGGGAGCGGGAGGGGGAATGAGCAGTTCTTC.

The genes are TRBV9 and TRBJ2-5; 8 positions match TRBD2. This CDR3 is 15 amino acids long. CDR1 is SGDLS and CDR2 is YYNGEE in the germline V gene. Losses at the gene ends were 3 bases for V and 4 bases for J; bases not matched to a gene: 8. CDR3 sequence: CASSAKLADRETQYF. The CDR3 bases are TGTGCCAGCAGCGCCAAACTAGCGGATAGAGAGACCCAGTACTTC. Supplemented by reference TRBV9 and TRBJ2-5, the full variable domain reads DSGVTQTPKHLITATGQRVTLRCSPRSGDLSVYWYQQSLDQGLQFLIQYYNGEERAKGNILERFSAQQFPDLHSELNLSSLELGDSALYFCASSAKLADRETQYFGPGTRLLVL.

This rearrangement joins TRBV27 to TRBJ1-4; D perhaps matches TRBD1 (5 bases). Trimming pared 4 bases from V and 4 bases from J, leaving 16 bases between. CDR3 length: 16 residues. CDR1 is MNHEY, CDR2 SMNVEV, per germline (reference sequence). CDR3 DNA sequence: TGTGCCAGCAGTTCCAGGAGGGAAAGGGGTAATGAAAAACTGTTTTTT. The encoded protein is CASSSRRERGNEKLFF.

This chain links TRBV9 with TRBJ2-7; possibly TRBD1 for D (6 bases). The germline V and J ends were trimmed by 1 base and 6 bases, with 17 bases remaining between them. This CDR3 is built from 15 residues. CDR1 is SGDLS and CDR2 is YYNGEE in the germline V gene. The CDR3 nucleotides read TGTGCCAGCAGCGTAAACCCGGACAGTTTGCGCGAGCAGTACTTC. Translating gives CASSVNPDSLREQYF.